This TCR beta chain was sequenced in a study of cytomegalovirus exposure and HLA in healthy donors. Background on the study: Genotyping showed around four fifths of roughly 400 donors falling in the Caucasian-associated ancestry cluster. Overall study findings and caveats: Most TCR sequences proved rare, with some public TCRs found in many donors. The analysis excluded some indistinguishable V segments, including TRBV6-2 and TRBV6-3. Cytomegalovirus status was reportedly diagnosed by the classifier with high sensitivity and specificity.

Researchers ran the PCR with 60 Vbeta and 13 Jbeta primers. Profiling relied on immunoSEQ multiplex PCR, and the TCRdb table lists in-frame clones only, not all of them. The repertoire holds about 140,000 clones, with about four fifths as singletons. The V end lost 5 bases, the J end lost 4 bases, and 15 bases lay between the germline ends. Per the germline V gene, CDR1 is SEHNR and CDR2 is FQNEAQ (reference sequence). The CDR3 totals 14 residues. Concerning this clone itself: The antigen remains undetermined.

The rearrangement links TRBV7-9 to TRBJ2-7; D is perhaps TRBD2 (5 bases). This TCR was sampled from a man aged 40-49 years in good health and CMV-seronegative. The sample comprised PBMCs. CDR3 in DNA: TGTGCCAGCAGCGGCGGACTCCATCCTTACGAGCAGTACTTC. This codes for CASSGGLHPYEQYF.